This T cell receptor beta chain was identified during a study of CD8 T cells in Susac syndrome (dated by TCRdb to between 2018 and 2021). A note on the overall study: Of the Susac syndrome patients who were sequenced, more than five had clinically active disease and 8 or 9 were in clinical remission. At blood withdrawal, Susac syndrome patients were either therapy-naive, taking corticosteroids (in some cases with IVIg as well), or taking IVIg alone. Whether CD8+ T cell activation and differentiation in Susac syndrome was antigen driven was tested using repertoire sequencing.

High-throughput TCR beta sequencing profiled peripheral blood CD8+ and CD4+ T cells from healthy donors, Susac syndrome patients and multiple sclerosis patients. Recently defined diagnostic criteria for definite or probable disease were met by the Susac syndrome patients. Bulk CD8+ and CD4+ T cells were purified by magnetic negative isolation, whereas CD8+ TEMRA cells were enriched by FACS. Blood was drawn into EDTA tubes, processed within 24 hours, and PBMCs were isolated by density gradient centrifugation. PBMCs intended for TCR sequencing were frozen in liquid nitrogen and were later thawed in a 37 degrees C water bath. The sorted or isolated CD4+, CD8+ and CD8+ TEMRA cells had a purity of 90% or higher. Concerning this clonotype: The clone's antigen remains unknown. No much larger clonotype is one base removed from it; base qualities were not supplied.

RNA was extracted using the RNeasy kit, and 0.5 to 1 microgram was reverse transcribed with random hexamers. The immunoSEQ multiplex PCR assay, which covers 54 Vbeta and 13 Jbeta segments, was used to amplify TCR beta CDR3 regions. Bias from PCR amplification was corrected by using a synthetic template baseline for primer optimization and for computational correction. Regarding the original processing steps: Only productive sequences were kept, with reads annotated to V, D and J genes according to IMGT and analyzed in immunoSEQ Analyzer. Clonality was calculated as one minus the Shannon entropy normalized by log2 of the number of productive unique sequences. For each patient and control, public and private clones were evaluated within the 100 most prevalent clones. Clones were defined as Susac-specific if absent from the healthy and MS cohorts, from 1052 published viral clones and from other ImmuneACCESS disease sequences. TCRdb trimmed the raw reads at Q25, called clones with MiXCR and kept productive beta chains. Each entry is one CDR3 protein sequence, shown with its most common DNA and genes. TCRdb assigned the V and J calls; the authors' analysis was not used. Present in this sample are around 200,000 distinct CDR3 sequences, 85% to 95% of which were seen just once. Jointly, the top ten make up 0.09% to 0.1% of the sample.

The investigation overall reported the following: In the CD4+ T cell repertoire of Susac syndrome patients, clonal expansion was not detected. The number of individuals in the TCR sequencing and HLA analysis was acknowledged as relatively small.

Taken from the germline V gene, the CDR1 and CDR2 loops are SGHDN and FVKESK. Here V drops 3 bases and J drops 0 bases, and the junction holds 5 bases not matched to any gene. From the cysteine up to the phenylalanine, the CDR3 has a length of 15 residues. Left in the record is the CDR3 DNA by itself, 45 bases read in frame from the first base. The sequence is built from TRBV14 and TRBJ2-7, and TRBD2 matches 7 of the central bases. Material for sequencing was CD4+ T cells from PBMCs. The TCR was taken from a human donor with Susac syndrome. The CDR3 here reads CASSHWGGDSYEQYF. The nucleotides are TGTGCCAGCAGCCACTGGGGAGGGGACTCCTACGAGCAGTACTTC.